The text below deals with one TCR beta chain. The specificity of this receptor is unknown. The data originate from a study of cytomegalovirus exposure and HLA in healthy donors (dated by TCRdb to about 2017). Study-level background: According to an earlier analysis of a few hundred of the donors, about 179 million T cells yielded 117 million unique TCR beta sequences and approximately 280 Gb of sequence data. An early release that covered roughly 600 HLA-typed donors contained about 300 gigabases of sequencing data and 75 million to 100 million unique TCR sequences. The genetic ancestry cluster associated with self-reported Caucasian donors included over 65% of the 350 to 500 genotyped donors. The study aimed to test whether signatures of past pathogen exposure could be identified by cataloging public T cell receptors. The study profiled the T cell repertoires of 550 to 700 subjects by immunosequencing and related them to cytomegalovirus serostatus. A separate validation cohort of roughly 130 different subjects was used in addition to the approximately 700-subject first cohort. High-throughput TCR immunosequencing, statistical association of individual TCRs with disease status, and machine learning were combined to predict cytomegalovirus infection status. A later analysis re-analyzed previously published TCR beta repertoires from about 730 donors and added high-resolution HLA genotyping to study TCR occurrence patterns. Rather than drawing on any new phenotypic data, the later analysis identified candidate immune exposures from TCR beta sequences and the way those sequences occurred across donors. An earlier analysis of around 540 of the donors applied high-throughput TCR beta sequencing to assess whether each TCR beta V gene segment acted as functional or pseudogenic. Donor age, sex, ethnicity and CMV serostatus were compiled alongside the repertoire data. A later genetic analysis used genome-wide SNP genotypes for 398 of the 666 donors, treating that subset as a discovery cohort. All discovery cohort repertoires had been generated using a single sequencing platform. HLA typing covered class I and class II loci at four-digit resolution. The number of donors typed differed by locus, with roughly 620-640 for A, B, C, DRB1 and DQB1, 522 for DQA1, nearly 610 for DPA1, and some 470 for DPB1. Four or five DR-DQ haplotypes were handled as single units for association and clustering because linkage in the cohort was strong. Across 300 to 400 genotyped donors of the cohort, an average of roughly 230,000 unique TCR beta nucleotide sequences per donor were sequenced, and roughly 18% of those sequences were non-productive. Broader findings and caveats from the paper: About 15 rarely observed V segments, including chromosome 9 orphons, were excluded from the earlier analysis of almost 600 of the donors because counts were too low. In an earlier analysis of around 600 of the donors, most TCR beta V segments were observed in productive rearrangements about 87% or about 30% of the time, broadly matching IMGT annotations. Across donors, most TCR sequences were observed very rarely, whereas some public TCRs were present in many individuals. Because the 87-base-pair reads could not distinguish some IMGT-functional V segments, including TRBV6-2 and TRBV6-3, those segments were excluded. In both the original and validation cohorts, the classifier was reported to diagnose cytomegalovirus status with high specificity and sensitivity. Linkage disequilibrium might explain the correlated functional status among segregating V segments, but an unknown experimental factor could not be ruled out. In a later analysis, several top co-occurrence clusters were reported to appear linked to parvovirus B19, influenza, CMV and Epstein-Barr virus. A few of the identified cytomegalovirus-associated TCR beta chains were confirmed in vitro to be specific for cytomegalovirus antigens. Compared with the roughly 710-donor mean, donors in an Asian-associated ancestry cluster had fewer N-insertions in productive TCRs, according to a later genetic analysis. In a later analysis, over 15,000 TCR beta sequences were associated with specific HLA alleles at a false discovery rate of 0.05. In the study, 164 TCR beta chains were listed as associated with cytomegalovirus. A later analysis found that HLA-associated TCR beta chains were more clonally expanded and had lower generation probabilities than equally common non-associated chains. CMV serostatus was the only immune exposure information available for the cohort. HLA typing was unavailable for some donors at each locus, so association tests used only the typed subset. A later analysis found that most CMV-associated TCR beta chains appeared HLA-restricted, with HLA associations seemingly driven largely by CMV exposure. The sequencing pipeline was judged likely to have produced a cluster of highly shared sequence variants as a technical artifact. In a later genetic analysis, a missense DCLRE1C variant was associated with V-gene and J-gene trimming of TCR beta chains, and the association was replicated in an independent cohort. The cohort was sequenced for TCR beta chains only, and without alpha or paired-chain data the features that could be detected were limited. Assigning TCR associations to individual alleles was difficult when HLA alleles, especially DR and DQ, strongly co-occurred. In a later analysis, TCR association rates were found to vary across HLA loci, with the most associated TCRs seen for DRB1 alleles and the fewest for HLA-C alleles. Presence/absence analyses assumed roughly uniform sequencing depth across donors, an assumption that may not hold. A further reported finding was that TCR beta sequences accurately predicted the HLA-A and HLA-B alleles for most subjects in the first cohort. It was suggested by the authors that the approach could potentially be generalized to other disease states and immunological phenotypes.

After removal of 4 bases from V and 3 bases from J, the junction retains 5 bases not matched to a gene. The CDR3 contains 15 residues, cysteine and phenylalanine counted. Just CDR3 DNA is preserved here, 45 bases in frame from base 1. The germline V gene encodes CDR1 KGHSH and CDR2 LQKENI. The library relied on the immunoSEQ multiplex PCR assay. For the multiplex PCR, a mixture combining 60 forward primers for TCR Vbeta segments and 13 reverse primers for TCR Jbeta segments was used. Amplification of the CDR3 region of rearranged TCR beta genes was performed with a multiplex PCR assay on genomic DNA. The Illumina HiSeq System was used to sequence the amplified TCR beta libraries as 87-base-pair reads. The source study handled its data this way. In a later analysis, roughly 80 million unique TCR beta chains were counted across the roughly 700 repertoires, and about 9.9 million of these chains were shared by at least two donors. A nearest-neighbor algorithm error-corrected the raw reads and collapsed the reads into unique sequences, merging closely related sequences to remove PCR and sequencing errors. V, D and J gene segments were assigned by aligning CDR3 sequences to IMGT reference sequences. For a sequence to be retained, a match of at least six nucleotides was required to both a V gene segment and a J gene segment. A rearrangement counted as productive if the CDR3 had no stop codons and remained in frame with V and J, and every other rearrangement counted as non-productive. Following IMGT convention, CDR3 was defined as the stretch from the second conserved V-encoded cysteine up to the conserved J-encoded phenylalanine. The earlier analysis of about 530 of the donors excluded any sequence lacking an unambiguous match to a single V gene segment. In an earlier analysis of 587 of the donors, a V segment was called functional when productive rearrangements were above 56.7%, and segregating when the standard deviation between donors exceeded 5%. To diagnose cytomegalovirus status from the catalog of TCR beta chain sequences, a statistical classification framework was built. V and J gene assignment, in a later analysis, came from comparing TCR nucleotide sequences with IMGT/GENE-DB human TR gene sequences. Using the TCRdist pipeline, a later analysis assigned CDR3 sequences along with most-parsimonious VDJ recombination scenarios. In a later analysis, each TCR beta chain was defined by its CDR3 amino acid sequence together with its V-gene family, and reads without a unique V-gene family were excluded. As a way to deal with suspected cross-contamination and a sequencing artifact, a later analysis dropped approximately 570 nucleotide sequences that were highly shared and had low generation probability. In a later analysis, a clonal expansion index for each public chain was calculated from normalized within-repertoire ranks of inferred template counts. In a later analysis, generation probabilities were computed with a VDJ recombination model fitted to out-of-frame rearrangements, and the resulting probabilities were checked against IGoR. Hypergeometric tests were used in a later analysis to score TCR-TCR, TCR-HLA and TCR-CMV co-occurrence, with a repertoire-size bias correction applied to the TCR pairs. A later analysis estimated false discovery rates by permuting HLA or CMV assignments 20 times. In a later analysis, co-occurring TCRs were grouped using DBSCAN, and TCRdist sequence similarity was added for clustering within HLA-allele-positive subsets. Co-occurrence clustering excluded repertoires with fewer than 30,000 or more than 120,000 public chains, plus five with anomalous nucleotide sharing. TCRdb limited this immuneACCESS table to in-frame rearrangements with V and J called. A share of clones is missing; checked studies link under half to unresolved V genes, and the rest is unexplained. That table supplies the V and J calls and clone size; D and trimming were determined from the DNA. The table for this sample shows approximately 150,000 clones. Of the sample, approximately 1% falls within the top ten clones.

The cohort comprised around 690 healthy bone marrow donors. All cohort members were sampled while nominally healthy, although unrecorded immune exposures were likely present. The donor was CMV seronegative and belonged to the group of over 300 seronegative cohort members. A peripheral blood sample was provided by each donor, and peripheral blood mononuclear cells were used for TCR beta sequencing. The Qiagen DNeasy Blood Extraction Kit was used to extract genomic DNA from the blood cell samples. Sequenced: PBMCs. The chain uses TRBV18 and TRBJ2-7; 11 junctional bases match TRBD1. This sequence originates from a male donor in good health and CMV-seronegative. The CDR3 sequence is CASSQGQGELYEQYF. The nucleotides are TGTGCCAGCTCACAGGGACAGGGGGAACTCTACGAGCAGTACTTC.